This TCR beta chain is drawn from a study of patients and donors after allogeneic stem cell transplantation. This clonotype was seen only once. TCRdb recomputed calls from the RT-PCR reads with MiXCR, one row per CDR3 protein. The sample includes a few hundred thousand distinct CDR3 sequences, less than 50% of them seen just once. CDR1 is LNHNV, CDR2 YYDKDF, per germline (reference sequence). The CDR3 runs to 15 residues. J lost 10 bases, V lost 0 bases, and 8 bases had no gene match. Sequencing input: blood, either unsorted or a sorted T cell fraction (not recorded which). This TCR derives from a human donor who was either an allogeneic HSCT recipient or a stem cell or donor lymphocyte infusion donor (not recorded which). It is not recorded whose cells these are; they may come from a transplant donor. This chain links TRBV15 with TRBJ2-1; 8 nucleotides align to TRBD2. CDR3: CATSRDIRTSSEQFF. CDR3 nucleotides: TGTGCCACCAGCAGAGACATCAGGACTAGCAGCGAGCAGTTCTTC.